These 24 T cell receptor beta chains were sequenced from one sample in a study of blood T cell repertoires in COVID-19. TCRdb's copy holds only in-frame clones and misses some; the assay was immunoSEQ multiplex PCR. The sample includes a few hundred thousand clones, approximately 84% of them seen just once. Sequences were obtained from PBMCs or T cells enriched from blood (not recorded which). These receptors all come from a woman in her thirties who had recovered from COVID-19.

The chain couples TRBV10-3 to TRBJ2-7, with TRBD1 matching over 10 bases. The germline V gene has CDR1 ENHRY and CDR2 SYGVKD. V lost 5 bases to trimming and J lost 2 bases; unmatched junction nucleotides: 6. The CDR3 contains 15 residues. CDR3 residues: CAISQAGQGAYEQYF. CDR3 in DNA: TGTGCCATCAGTCAGGCCGGACAGGGGGCCTACGAGCAGTACTTC.

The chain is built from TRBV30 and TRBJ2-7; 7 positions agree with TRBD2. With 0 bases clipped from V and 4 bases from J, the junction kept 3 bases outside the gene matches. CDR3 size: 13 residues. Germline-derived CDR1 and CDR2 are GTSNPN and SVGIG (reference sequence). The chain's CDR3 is CAWSVAGTYEQYF. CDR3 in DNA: TGTGCCTGGAGTGTAGCGGGGACGTACGAGCAGTACTTC.

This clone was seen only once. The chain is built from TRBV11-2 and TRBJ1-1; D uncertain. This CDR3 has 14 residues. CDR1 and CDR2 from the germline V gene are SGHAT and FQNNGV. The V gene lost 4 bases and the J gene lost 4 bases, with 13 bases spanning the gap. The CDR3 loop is CASSSDPQATEAFF. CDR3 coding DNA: TGTGCCAGCAGCTCCGACCCCCAGGCCACTGAAGCTTTCTTT.

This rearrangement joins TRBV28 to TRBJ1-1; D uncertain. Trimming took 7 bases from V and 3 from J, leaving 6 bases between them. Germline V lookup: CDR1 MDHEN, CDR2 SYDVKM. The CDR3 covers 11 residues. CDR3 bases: TGTGCCAGCATCTCCGACACTGAAGCTTTCTTT. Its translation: CASISDTEAFF. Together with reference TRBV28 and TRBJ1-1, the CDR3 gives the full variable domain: DVKVTQSSRYLVKRTGEKVFLECVQDMDHENMFWYRQDPGLGLRLIYFSYDVKMKEKGDIPEGYSVSREKKERFSLILESASTNQTSMYLCASISDTEAFFGQGTRLTVV.

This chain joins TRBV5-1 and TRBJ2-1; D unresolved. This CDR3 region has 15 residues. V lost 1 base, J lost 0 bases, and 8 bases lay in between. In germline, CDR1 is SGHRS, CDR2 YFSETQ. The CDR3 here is CASSLRDSSYNEQFF. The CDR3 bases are TGCGCCAGCAGCTTGCGCGATAGCTCCTACAATGAGCAGTTCTTC.

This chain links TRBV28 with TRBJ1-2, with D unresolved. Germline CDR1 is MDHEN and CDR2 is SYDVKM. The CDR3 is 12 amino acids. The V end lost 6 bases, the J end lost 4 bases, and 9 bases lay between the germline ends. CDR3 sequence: CASSLQPYGYTF. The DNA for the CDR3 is TGTGCCAGCAGCCTACAGCCCTATGGCTACACCTTC.

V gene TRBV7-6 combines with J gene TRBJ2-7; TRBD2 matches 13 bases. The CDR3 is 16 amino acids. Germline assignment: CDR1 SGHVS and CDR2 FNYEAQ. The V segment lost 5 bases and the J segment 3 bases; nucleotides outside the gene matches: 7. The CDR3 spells CASSKRLAGGGYEQYF. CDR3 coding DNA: TGTGCCAGCAGCAAACGACTAGCGGGAGGAGGCTACGAGCAGTACTTC. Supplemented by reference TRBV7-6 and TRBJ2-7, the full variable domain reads GAGVSQSPRYKVTKRGQDVALRCDPISGHVSLYWYRQALGQGPEFLTYFNYEAQQDKSGLPNDRFSAERPEGSISTLTIQRTEQRDSAMYRCASSKRLAGGGYEQYFGPGTRLTVT.

CDR3 coding DNA: TGTGCCAGCAGTTTATCTAGCGTATGGGGGGACGGTTCACCCCTCCACTTT. Its protein is CASSLSSVWGDGSPLHF. V gene TRBV27 combines with J gene TRBJ1-6, with D possibly matching TRBD1 (5 bases). CDR1 is MNHEY and CDR2 is SMNVEV in the germline V gene (reference sequence). The V and J ends lost 0 bases and 9 bases respectively, with 18 bases between them. The CDR3 consists of 17 residues.

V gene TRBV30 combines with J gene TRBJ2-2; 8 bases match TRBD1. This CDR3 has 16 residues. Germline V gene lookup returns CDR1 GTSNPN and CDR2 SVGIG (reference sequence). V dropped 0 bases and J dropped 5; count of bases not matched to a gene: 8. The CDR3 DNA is TGTGCCTGGAGTGTAGGGGACAGGTTTGGGACCGGGGAGCTGTTTTTT. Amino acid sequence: CAWSVGDRFGTGELFF.

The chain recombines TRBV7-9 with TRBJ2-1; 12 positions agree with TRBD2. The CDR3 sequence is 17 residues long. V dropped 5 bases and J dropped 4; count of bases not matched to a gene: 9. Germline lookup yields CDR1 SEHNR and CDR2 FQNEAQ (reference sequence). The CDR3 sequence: CASSPRLAGDLYNEQFF. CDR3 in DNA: TGTGCCAGCAGCCCCCGACTAGCGGGGGACCTATACAATGAGCAGTTCTTC.

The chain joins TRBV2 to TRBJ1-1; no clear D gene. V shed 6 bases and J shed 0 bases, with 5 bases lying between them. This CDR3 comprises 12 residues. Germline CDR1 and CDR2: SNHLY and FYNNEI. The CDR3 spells CASSRLNTEAFF. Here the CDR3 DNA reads TGTGCCAGCAGCAGATTGAACACTGAAGCTTTCTTT. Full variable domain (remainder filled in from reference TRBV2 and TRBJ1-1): EPEVTQTPSHQVTQMGQEVILRCVPISNHLYFYWYRQILGQKVEFLVSFYNNEISEKSEIFDDQFSVERPDGSNFTLKIRSTKLEDSAMYFCASSRLNTEAFFGQGTRLTVV.

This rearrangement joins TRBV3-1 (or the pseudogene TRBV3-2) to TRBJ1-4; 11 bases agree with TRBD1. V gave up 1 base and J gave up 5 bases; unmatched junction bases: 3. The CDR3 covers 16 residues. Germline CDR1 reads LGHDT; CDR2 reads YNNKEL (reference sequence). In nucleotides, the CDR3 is TGTGCCAGCAGCCAAGGTGGACAGGGGGCCAATGAAAAACTGTTTTTT. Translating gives CASSQGGQGANEKLFF.

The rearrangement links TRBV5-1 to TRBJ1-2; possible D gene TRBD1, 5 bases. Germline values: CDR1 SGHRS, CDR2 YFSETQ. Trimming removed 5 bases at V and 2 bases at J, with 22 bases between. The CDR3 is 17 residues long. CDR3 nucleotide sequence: TGCGCCAGCAGTCCCGCGGGGGACCTAACATCAAACTATGGCTACACCTTC. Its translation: CASSPAGDLTSNYGYTF.

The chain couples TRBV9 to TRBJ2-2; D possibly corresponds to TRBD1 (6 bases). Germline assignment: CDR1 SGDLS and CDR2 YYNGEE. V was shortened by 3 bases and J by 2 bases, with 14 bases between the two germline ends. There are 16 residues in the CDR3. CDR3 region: CASSAPGHLNTGELFF. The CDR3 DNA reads TGTGCCAGCAGCGCACCGGGACACCTAAACACCGGGGAGCTGTTTTTT.

The CDR3 region has the DNA TGCGCCAGCAGCCAAGAGGTGGGGGCGCTCACCGGGGAGCTGTTTTTT. Translating gives CASSQEVGALTGELFF. The V gene is TRBV4-1, the J gene TRBJ2-2, with D tentatively TRBD1 (6 bases). The CDR3 is 16 residues long. With 0 bases removed from V and 4 bases from J, the gap between germline ends came to 12 bases. The germline gives CDR1 MGHRA, CDR2 YSYEKL.

Here the CDR3 reads CASSHRGPAYEQYF. The CDR3 nucleotides are TGTGCCAGCAGTCACAGGGGGCCCGCCTACGAGCAGTACTTC. This chain uses TRBV6-5 with TRBJ2-7, with 9 bases fitting TRBD1. This CDR3 is 14 amino acids long. With V trimmed by 5 bases and J by 2 bases, 4 bases remained unmatched. CDR1 and CDR2 from the germline V gene are MNHEY and SVGAGI.

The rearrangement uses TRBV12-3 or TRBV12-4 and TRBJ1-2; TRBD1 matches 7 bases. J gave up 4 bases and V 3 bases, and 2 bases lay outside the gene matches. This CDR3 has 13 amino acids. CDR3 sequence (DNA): TGTGCCAGCAGTTTCCGGGACAGCTATGGCTACACCTTC. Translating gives CASSFRDSYGYTF.

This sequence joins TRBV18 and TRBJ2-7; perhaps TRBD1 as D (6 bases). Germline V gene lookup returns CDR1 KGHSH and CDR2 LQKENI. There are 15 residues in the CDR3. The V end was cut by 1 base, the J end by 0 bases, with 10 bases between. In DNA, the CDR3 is TGTGCCAGCTCACCACTGGCAGGGGCCTCCTACGAGCAGTACTTC. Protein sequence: CASSPLAGASYEQYF.

Here the CDR3 DNA reads TGCGCCAGCAGGCTTTCTTCGGGGACTGAAGCTTTCTTT. Its protein product is CASRLSSGTEAFF. The chain employs TRBV4-1 and TRBJ1-1, with D unresolved. Trimming removed 6 bases from V and 5 bases from J, with 13 bases in between. The CDR3 has 13 residues. Per the germline V gene, CDR1 is MGHRA and CDR2 is YSYEKL.

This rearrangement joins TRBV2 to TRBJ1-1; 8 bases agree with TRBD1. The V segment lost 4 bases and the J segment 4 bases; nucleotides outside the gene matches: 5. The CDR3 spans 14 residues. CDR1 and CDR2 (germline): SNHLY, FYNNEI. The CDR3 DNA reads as TGTGCCAGCAGTGGGGACAGGATCACCACTGAAGCTTTCTTT. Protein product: CASSGDRITTEAFF.

The CDR3 DNA reads TGTGCCACCAGCAGATACAGGGATGCCTACGAGCAGTACTTC. Translation gives CATSRYRDAYEQYF. The rearrangement joins TRBV15 to TRBJ2-7, with D possibly TRBD1 on 6 matching bases. The CDR3 contains 14 residues. CDR1 and CDR2 (germline): LNHNV, YYDKDF (reference sequence). Between the trimmed V and J ends, which lost 2 bases and 2 bases, there was a span of 10 bases.

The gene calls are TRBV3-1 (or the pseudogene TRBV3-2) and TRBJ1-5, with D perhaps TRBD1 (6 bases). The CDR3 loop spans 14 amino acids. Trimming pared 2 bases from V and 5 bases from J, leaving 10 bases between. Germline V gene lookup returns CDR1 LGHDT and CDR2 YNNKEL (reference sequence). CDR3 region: CASSQPGQYQPQHF. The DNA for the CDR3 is TGTGCCAGCAGCCAACCCGGACAGTATCAGCCCCAGCATTTT.

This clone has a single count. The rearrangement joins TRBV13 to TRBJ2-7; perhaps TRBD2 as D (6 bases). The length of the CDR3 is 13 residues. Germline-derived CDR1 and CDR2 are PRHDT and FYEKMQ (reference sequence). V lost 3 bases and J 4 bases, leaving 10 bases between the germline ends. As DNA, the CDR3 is TGTGCCAGCAGCTTTAGGGGACTTTACGAGCAGTACTTC. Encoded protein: CASSFRGLYEQYF. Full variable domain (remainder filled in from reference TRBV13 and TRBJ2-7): AAGVIQSPRHLIKEKRETATLKCYPIPRHDTVYWYQQGPGQDPQFLISFYEKMQSDKGSIPDRFSAQQFSDYHSELNMSSLELGDSALYFCASSFRGLYEQYFGPGTRLTVT.

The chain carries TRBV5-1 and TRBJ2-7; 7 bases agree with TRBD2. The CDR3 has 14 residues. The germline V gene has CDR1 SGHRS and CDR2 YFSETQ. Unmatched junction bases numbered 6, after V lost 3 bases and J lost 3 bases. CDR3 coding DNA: TGCGCCAGCAGCTGGGGAGGGGAAAGCTACGAGCAGTACTTC. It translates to CASSWGGESYEQYF.